Listed here is a single T cell receptor (beta chain). Its antigen is currently unknown. The sample belongs to a study of T cells after posttransplantation cyclophosphamide. The study's findings and limits: TRB overlap between skin or GI tissue T cells and blood was limited.

The ends were cut back, 3 bases at V and 2 bases at J, with 14 bases in the middle. CDR1 and CDR2 from the germline V gene are MDHEN and SYDVKM. CDR3 length equals 15 residues. Profiled with immunoSEQ multiplex PCR; TCRdb holds only in-frame clones, not every one. This sample carries tens of thousands of clones, none of them present only once. V and J are TRBV28 and TRBJ2-7, with D perhaps TRBD1 (5 bases). This TCR was recovered from a man aged 35-49 years in good health, CMV-negative, and a related stem cell transplant donor. Material for sequencing was PBMCs. The CDR3, as DNA: TGTGCCAGCAGTTTTTTTGGACAATCAACCTACGAGCAGTACTTC. Its translation is CASSFFGQSTYEQYF.